Below are 24 T cell receptor beta chains sequenced from a single sample in a study of PD-L1 blockade in urothelial cancer (dated by TCRdb to about 2017). The sample's time point label is to be understood as: pretreatment peripheral blood. Library method: the immunoSEQ multiplex PCR assay. TCRdb mirrors the immuneACCESS table, restricted to in-frame sequences. Some clones are absent from its copies; in checked studies, under half trace to an unresolved V gene, and the reason for the others is unknown. The table for this sample lists more than 35,000 clones; just over 90% of them were counted only once. 11% of the sample is held by the ten biggest clonotypes. Sequenced here: PBMCs, sampled around atezolizumab (anti-PD-L1) treatment. These receptors all stem from a woman aged 55 to 70 with urothelial cancer.

The chain couples TRBV18 to TRBJ2-1; 11 nucleotides line up with TRBD1. The germline CDR1 and CDR2 sequences are KGHSH and LQKENI. The CDR3 contains 14 residues. V shed 8 bases, J shed 8 bases, and the junction held 8 bases outside the gene matches. The CDR3 here is CASTMDRGRDEQFF. In nucleotides, the CDR3 is TGTGCCAGCACAATGGACAGGGGGCGGGATGAGCAGTTCTTC.

The count of this clone is one. The chain recombines TRBV7-3 with TRBJ2-3; 8 bases are a match to TRBD2. The CDR3 has 15 residues. V shed 6 bases and J 6 bases; nucleotides not matched to a gene: 11. Germline CDR1 and CDR2: SGHTA and FQGTGA. The CDR3 loop is CASSITREGLDTQYF. CDR3 in DNA: TGTGCCAGCAGTATAACCCGGGAGGGCCTTGATACGCAGTATTTT. Complete variable domain (other parts from reference TRBV7-3 and TRBJ2-3): GAGVSQTPSNKVTEKGKYVELRCDPISGHTALYWYRQSLGQGPEFLIYFQGTGAADDSGLPNDRFFAVRPEGSVSTLKIQRTERGDSAVYLCASSITREGLDTQYFGPGTRLTVL.

This chain joins TRBV28 and TRBJ2-7, with D tentatively TRBD1 (6 bases). Germline values: CDR1 MDHEN, CDR2 SYDVKM. The CDR3 loop spans 15 amino acids. V was cut by 7 bases and J by 7 bases, with 23 bases left in between. CDR3 protein: CASTSGTRRTSEQYF. Here the CDR3 DNA reads TGTGCCAGCACCTCCGGGACACGACGTACCTCTGAGCAGTACTTC.

CDR3 residues: CASSPPRELPSGANVLTF. The CDR3 bases are TGTGCCAGCTCGCCTCCACGGGAGCTTCCCTCTGGGGCCAACGTCCTGACTTTC. The chain employs TRBV18 and TRBJ2-6; D perhaps matches TRBD2 (6 bases). Deletions cut 6 bases from V and 0 bases from J, with 18 bases between. CDR1 is KGHSH, CDR2 LQKENI, per germline. This CDR3 comprises 18 residues.

This clone has only one observation. The chain employs TRBV27 and TRBJ1-2, with D possibly being TRBD1 (6 bases). Per germline, CDR1 MNHEY and CDR2 SMNVEV (reference sequence). This CDR3 comprises 13 residues. The V end lost 1 base, the J end lost 8 bases, and 11 bases lay between the germline ends. The CDR3 sequence: CASSLWGGGGYTF. CDR3 in DNA: TGTGCCAGCAGTTTATGGGGGGGCGGGGGCTACACCTTC.

The chain couples TRBV5-1 to TRBJ2-1; D might be TRBD1 (6 bases). This CDR3 contains 14 residues. Germline lookup yields CDR1 SGHRS and CDR2 YFSETQ. Deletions cut 4 bases from V and 4 bases from J, with 12 bases between. CDR3 sequence reads: CASSNGQTYNEQFF. CDR3 DNA sequence: TGCGCCAGCAGCAACGGACAGACGTACAATGAGCAGTTCTTC.

The chain uses TRBV14 and TRBJ2-1; a possible D gene is TRBD2 (5 bases). Germline V gives CDR1 SGHDN, CDR2 FVKESK. V was cut by 4 bases and J by 4 bases, with 14 bases left in between. The CDR3 length is 15 residues. The CDR3 nucleotides are TGTGCCAGCAGCCCAGCGGTGCCGGATTACAATGAGCAGTTCTTC. Translating it yields CASSPAVPDYNEQFF.

This clone is a singleton in its sample. The chain employs TRBV5-1 and TRBJ2-7, with 9 bases aligning to TRBD1. Germline CDR1 and CDR2: SGHRS and YFSETQ. CDR3 size: 15 residues. Germline trimming cut 5 bases from V and 3 bases from J; bases unmatched to any gene: 9. The CDR3 nucleotides are TGCGCCAGCAGTCGAGCGACAGGGGGGGTCTACGAGCAGTACTTC. Its translation is CASSRATGGVYEQYF.

The J gene is TRBJ2-3, the V gene TRBV11-2; maybe TRBD1 (6 bases). Trimming pared 0 bases from V and 6 bases from J, leaving 10 bases between. Looked up from germline, CDR1 is SGHAT and CDR2 is FQNNGV. The CDR3 has 14 residues. The CDR3 region has the DNA TGTGCCAGCAGCTTAGAGACAGGCGTTGATACGCAGTATTTT. Amino acid sequence: CASSLETGVDTQYF.

The gene calls are TRBV6-5 and TRBJ2-5; unclear D gene. This CDR3 has 14 amino acids. Germline V gene sequence: CDR1 MNHEY, CDR2 SVGAGI. The V and J ends lost 2 bases and 2 bases respectively, with 9 bases between them. CDR3 in amino acids: CASSYGETQETQYF. Written as DNA, the CDR3 is TGTGCCAGCAGTTACGGCGAGACTCAAGAGACCCAGTACTTC.

V is TRBV27 and J is TRBJ1-2; 11 nucleotides agree with TRBD1. Trimming at V came to 6 bases and at J to 5 bases, leaving 5 bases not matched to a gene. Germline loops: CDR1 MNHEY, CDR2 SMNVEV (reference sequence). This CDR3 comprises 14 residues. The CDR3 here is CASSLGQGAYGYTF. The CDR3 DNA sequence: TGTGCCAGCAGCCTAGGACAGGGGGCGTATGGCTACACCTTC.

The chain is built from TRBV9 and TRBJ2-3, with D perhaps matching TRBD2 (6 bases). The V end lost 0 bases, the J end lost 6 bases, and 11 bases lay between the germline ends. Germline CDR1 reads SGDLS; CDR2 reads YYNGEE. CDR3 length: 14 amino acids. The CDR3 region has the DNA TGTGCCAGCAGCGTAGGTAGCGGAGGGGATACGCAGTATTTT. Its protein is CASSVGSGGDTQYF.

The chain couples TRBV9 to TRBJ2-3; D is perhaps TRBD1 (5 bases). Germline V gene sequence: CDR1 SGDLS, CDR2 YYNGEE. V lost 4 bases and J 1 base, leaving 10 bases between the germline ends. The CDR3 is 14 amino acids. Written as DNA, the CDR3 is TGTGCCAGCAGCCTCAGGGTTGGCACAGATACGCAGTATTTT. It translates to CASSLRVGTDTQYF.

This chain uses TRBV4-1 with TRBJ2-3, with D tentatively TRBD2 (6 bases). CDR1 MGHRA and CDR2 YSYEKL come from the germline V gene. The CDR3 is 13 amino acids. The V and J ends lost 7 bases and 1 base respectively, with 9 bases between them. CDR3: CASTRRGTDTQYF. CDR3 in DNA: TGCGCCAGCACGCGGAGGGGCACAGATACGCAGTATTTT.

The CDR3 DNA is TGTGCCAGCAGAGCGACAGGTGATCCCATTTCGGAGCAGTTCTTC. Its translation: CASRATGDPISEQFF. The chain couples TRBV6-4 to TRBJ2-1; D may be TRBD1 (6 bases). The CDR3 has 15 amino acids. Trimming took off 6 bases at V and 10 bases at J, with 22 bases between the two ends. Per the germline V gene, CDR1 is MRHNA and CDR2 is SNTAGT.

The chain employs TRBV11-2 and TRBJ2-5; 7 positions agree with TRBD2. This CDR3 is 14 amino acids long. J was trimmed by 9 bases and V by 0 bases; bases with no gene match: 7. Per the germline V gene, CDR1 is SGHAT and CDR2 is FQNNGV. The CDR3 DNA follows: TGTGCCAGCAGCTTAGAAATAGGCCGGGGGGCCCAGTACTTC. This gives the protein CASSLEIGRGAQYF.

V is TRBV7-2 and J is TRBJ2-7, with 8 nucleotides matching TRBD2. Trimming took 2 bases from V and 4 from J; bases not matched to a gene: 4. The germline CDR1 and CDR2 sequences are SGHTA and FQGNSA. This CDR3 has 14 residues. The CDR3 loop is CASSLSGSQYEQYF. The CDR3 bases are TGTGCCAGCAGCTTAAGCGGGAGCCAATACGAGCAGTACTTC.

The chain carries TRBV28 and TRBJ2-3; 7 positions match TRBD2. The CDR3 covers 15 residues. V trimming: 5 bases; J trimming: 1 base; junction bases outside the gene matches: 6. CDR1 and CDR2 from the germline V gene are MDHEN and SYDVKM. CDR3 amino acids: CASSGGSAGTDTQYF. The CDR3 bases are TGTGCCAGCAGTGGCGGGAGCGCAGGCACAGATACGCAGTATTTT.

This clone was counted a single time. This chain uses TRBV9 with TRBJ1-2; 7 bases match TRBD1. The CDR3 contains 14 residues. Germline CDR1 reads SGDLS; CDR2 reads YYNGEE. The J segment lost 8 bases and the V segment lost 3 bases, leaving 10 bases of the junction unmatched. In nucleotides, the CDR3 is TGTGCCAGCAGCGCCCAGACAGGGCTGGGGGGCTACACCTTC. Protein product: CASSAQTGLGGYTF.

The chain carries TRBV4-2 and TRBJ2-3, with 11 bases lining up with TRBD2. From germline, CDR1 is LGHNA and CDR2 YNFKEQ. This CDR3 has 17 amino acids. V shed 3 bases, J shed 0 bases, and the junction held 5 bases outside the gene matches. The CDR3 reads CASSQVGTSGSTDTQYF. In DNA form, the CDR3 reads TGTGCCAGCAGCCAGGTGGGGACTAGCGGTAGCACAGATACGCAGTATTTT.

The chain is built from TRBV11-2 and TRBJ1-1, with no clear D. V was clipped by 5 bases and J by 4 bases, with 14 bases between them. Germline CDR1 and CDR2: SGHAT and FQNNGV. This CDR3 region has 14 residues. Here the CDR3 DNA reads TGTGCCAGCAGCCCGGGCGTTGGGAGCACTGAAGCTTTCTTT. Protein: CASSPGVGSTEAFF.

V is TRBV5-1 and J is TRBJ2-3, with 13 positions matching TRBD2. Losses at the gene ends were 1 base for V and 2 bases for J; bases not matched to a gene: 7. The germline CDR1 and CDR2 sequences are SGHRS and YFSETQ. The CDR3 runs to 18 residues. The CDR3 nucleotides are TGCGCCAGCAGCTTGCGGGGAGGACTAGCGGGGGCCACAGATACGCAGTATTTT. This codes for CASSLRGGLAGATDTQYF.

This clone was seen only once. The CDR3 coding sequence is TGTGCCAGCAGTGGACGGGACAGGGGGCCAAGATCTGAAGCTTTCTTT. Residues: CASSGRDRGPRSEAFF. This chain joins TRBV6-1 and TRBJ1-1; 12 bases map to TRBD1. CDR1 and CDR2 (germline): MNHNS, SASEGT. V lost 4 bases and J lost 6; bases outside the gene matches: 9. The CDR3 is 16 amino acids.

The chain joins TRBV7-2 to TRBJ2-5, with 7 positions matching TRBD2. The CDR3 covers 15 residues. V was pared by 6 bases and J by 1 base, with 8 bases of the junction left unmatched. Germline V gene sequence: CDR1 SGHTA, CDR2 FQGNSA. CDR3 amino acids: CASRGRGGPQETQYF. The CDR3 DNA reads TGTGCCAGCAGAGGGAGGGGCGGGCCCCAAGAGACCCAGTACTTC. Full variable domain (remainder filled in from reference TRBV7-2 and TRBJ2-5): GAGVSQSPSNKVTEKGKDVELRCDPISGHTALYWYRQSLGQGLEFLIYFQGNSAPDKSGLPSDRFSAERTGGSVSTLTIQRTQQEDSAVYLCASRGRGGPQETQYFGPGTRLLVL.